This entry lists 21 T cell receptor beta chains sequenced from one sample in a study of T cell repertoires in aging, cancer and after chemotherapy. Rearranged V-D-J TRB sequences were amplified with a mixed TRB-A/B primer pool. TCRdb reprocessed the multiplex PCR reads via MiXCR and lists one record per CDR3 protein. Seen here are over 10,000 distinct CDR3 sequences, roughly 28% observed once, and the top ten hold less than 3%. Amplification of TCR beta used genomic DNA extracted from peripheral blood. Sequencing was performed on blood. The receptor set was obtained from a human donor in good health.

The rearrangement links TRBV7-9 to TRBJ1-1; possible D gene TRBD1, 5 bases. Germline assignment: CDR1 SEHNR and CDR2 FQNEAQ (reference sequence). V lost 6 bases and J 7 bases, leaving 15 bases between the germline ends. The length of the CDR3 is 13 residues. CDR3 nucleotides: TGTGCCAGCAGGGGACGGAGGAGACTTGAAGCTTTCTTT. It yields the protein CASRGRRRLEAFF.

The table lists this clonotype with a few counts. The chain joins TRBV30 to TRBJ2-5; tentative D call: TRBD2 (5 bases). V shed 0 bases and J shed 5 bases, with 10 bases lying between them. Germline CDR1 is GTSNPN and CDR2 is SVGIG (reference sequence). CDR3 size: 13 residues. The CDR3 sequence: CAWSVGRGETQYF. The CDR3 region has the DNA TGTGCCTGGAGTGTCGGTAGAGGGGAGACCCAGTACTTC.

DNA of the CDR3: TGTGCCAGCGGAGAGGGAGTCAATCAGCCCCAGCATTTT. Encoded protein: CASGEGVNQPQHF. This chain uses TRBV18 with TRBJ1-5; D gene unclear. Germline V gene sequence: CDR1 KGHSH, CDR2 LQKENI. V was pared by 8 bases and J by 3 bases, with 11 bases between. This CDR3 is built from 13 residues.

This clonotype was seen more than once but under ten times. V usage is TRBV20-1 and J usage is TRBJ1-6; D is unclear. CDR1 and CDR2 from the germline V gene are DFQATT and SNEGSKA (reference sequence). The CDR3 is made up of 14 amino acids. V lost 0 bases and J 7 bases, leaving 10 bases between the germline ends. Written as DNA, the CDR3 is TGCAGTGCTAGAGATAAAACAGCAAATTCACCCCTCCACTTT. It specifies CSARDKTANSPLHF.

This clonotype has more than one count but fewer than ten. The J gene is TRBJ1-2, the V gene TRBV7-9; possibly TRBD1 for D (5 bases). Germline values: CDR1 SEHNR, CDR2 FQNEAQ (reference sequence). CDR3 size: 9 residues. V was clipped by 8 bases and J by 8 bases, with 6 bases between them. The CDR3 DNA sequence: TGTGCCAGCGGGGGGGGCTACACCTTC. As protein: CASGGGYTF. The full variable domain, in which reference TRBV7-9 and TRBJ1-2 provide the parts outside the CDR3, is DTGVSQNPRHKITKRGQNVTFRCDPISEHNRLYWYRQTLGQGPEFLTYFQNEAQLEKSRLLSDRFSAERPKGSFSTLEIQRTEQGDSAMYLCASGGGYTFGSGTRLTVV.

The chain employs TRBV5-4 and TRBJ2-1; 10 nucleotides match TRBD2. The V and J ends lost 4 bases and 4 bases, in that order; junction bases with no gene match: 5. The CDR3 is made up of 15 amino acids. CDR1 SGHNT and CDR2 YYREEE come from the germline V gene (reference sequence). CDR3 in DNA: TGTGCCAGCAGCCACGGACTAGCGGATTACAATGAGCAGTTCTTC. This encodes CASSHGLADYNEQFF. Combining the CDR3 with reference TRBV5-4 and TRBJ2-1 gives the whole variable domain ETGVTQSPTHLIKTRGQQVTLRCSSQSGHNTVSWYQQALGQGPQFIFQYYREEENGRGNFPPRFSGLQFPNYSSELNVNALELDDSALYLCASSHGLADYNEQFFGPGTRLTVL.

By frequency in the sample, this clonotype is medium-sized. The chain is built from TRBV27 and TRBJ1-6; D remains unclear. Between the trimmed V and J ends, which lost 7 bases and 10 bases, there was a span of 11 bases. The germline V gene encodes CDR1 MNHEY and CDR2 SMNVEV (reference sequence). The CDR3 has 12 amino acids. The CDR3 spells CASKWGESPLHF. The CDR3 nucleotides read TGTGCCAGCAAGTGGGGAGAGTCACCCCTCCACTTT.

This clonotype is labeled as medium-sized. For the CDR3, the DNA is TGCAGCGTGTTACAGGGCCCCTACTACGAGCAGTACTTC. Its protein product is CSVLQGPYYEQYF. The gene calls are TRBV29-1 and TRBJ2-7; D might be TRBD1 (6 bases). Per germline, CDR1 SQVTM and CDR2 ANQGSEA. V shed 6 bases and J shed 3 bases, with 15 bases lying between them. CDR3 size: 13 residues.

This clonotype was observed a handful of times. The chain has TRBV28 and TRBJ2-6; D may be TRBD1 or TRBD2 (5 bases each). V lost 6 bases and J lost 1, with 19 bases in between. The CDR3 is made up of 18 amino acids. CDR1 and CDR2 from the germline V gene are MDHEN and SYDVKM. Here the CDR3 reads CASRSRDGQRSGANVLTF. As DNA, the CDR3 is TGTGCCAGCAGGTCCCGGGACGGCCAAAGATCTGGGGCCAACGTCCTGACTTTC.

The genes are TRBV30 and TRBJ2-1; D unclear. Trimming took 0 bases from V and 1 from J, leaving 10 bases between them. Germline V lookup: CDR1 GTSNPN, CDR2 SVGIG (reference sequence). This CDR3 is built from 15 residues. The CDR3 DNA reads TGTGCCTGGAGTGTACAACCACCGTCCTACAATGAGCAGTTCTTC. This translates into CAWSVQPPSYNEQFF.

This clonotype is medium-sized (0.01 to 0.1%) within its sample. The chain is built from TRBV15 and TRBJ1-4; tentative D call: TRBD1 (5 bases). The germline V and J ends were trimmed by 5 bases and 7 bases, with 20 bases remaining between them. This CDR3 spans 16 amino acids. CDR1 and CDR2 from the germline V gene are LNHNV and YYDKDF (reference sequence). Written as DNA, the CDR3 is TGTGCCACCAGCGTGCGGGGGGGACCTCAGGGTGAAAAACTGTTTTTT. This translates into CATSVRGGPQGEKLFF.

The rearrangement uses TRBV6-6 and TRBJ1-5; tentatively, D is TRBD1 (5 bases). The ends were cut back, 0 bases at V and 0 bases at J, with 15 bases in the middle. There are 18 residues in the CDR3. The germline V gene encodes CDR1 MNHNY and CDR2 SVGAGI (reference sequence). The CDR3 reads CASSYSIRTFYSNQPQHF. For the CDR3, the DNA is TGTGCCAGCAGTTACTCGATTCGGACATTTTATAGCAATCAGCCCCAGCATTTT.

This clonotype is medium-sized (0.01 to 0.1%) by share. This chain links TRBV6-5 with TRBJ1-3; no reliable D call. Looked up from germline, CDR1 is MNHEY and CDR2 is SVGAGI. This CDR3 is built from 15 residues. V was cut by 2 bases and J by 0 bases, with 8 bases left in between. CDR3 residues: CASSYGAYSGNTIYF. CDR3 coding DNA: TGTGCCAGCAGTTACGGCGCGTACTCTGGAAACACCATATATTTT.

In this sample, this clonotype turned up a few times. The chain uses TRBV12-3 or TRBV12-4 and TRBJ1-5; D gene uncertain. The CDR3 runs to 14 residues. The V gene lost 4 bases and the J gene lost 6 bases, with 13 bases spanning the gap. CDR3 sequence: CASSSVDSAQPQHF. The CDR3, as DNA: TGTGCCAGCAGTTCGGTCGACTCAGCTCAGCCCCAGCATTTT.

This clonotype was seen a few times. The CDR3 sequence is CASSLYGMNTEAFF. CDR3 bases: TGTGCCAGCAGTTTATATGGTATGAACACTGAAGCTTTCTTT. The chain carries TRBV6-5 and TRBJ1-1; D is ambiguous. Trimming removed 4 bases at V and 0 bases at J, with 9 bases between. This CDR3 contains 14 residues. Germline V CDR1 and CDR2: MNHEY, SVGAGI.

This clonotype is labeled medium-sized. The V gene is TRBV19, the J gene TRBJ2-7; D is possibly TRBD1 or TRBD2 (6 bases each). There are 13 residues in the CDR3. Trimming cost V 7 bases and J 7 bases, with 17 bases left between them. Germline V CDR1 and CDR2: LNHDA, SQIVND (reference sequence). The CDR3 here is CASKGGIQAEQYV. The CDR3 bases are TGTGCCAGTAAGGGGGGTATACAGGCGGAGCAGTACGTC.

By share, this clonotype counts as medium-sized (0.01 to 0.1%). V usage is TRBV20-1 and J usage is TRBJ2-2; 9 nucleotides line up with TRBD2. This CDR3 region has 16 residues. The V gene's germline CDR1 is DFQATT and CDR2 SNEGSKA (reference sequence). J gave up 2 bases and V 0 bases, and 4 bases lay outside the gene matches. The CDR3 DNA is TGCAGTGCTAGAGACCCTAGCGGGGACAACACCGGGGAGCTGTTTTTT. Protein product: CSARDPSGDNTGELFF.

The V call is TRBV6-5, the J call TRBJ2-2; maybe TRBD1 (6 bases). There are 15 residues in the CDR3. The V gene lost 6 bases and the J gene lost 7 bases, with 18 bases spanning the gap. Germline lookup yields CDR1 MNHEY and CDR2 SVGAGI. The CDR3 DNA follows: TGTGCCAGCAGAAAGGAGGCAGGGGATGGCGGGGAGCTGTTTTTT. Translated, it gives CASRKEAGDGGELFF.

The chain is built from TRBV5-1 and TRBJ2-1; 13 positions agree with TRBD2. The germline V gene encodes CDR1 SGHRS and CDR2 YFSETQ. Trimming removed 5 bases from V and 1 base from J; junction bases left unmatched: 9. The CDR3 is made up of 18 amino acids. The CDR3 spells CASSFTSGGAESYNEQFF. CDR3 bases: TGCGCCAGCAGTTTTACTAGCGGGGGGGCCGAGTCCTACAATGAGCAGTTCTTC.

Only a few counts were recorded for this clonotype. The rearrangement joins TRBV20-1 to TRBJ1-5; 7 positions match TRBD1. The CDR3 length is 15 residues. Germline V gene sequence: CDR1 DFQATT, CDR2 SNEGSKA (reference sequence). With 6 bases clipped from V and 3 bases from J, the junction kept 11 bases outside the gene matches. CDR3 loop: CSAARRGQANQPQHF. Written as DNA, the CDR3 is TGCAGTGCCGCCCGGCGTGGACAGGCCAATCAGCCCCAGCATTTT.

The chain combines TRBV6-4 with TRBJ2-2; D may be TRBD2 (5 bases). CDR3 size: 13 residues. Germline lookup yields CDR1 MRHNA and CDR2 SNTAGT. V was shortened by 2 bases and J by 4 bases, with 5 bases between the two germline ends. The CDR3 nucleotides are TGTGCCAGCAGTGACAGCGGCACCGGGGAGCTGTTTTTT. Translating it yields CASSDSGTGELFF.